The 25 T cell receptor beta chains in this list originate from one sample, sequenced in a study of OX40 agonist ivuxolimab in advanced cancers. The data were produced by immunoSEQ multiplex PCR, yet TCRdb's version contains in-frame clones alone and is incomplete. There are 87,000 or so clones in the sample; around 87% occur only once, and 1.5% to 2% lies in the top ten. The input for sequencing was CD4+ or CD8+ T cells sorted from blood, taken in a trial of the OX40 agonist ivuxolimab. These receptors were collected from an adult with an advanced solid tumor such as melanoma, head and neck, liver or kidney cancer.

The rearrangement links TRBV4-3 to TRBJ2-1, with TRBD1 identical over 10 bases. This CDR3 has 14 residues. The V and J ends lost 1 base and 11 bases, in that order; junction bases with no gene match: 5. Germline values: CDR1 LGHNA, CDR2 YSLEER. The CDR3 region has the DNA TGCGCCAGCAGCCAAGGGCGGACAGGGGGGAAGCAGTTCTTC. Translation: CASSQGRTGGKQFF.

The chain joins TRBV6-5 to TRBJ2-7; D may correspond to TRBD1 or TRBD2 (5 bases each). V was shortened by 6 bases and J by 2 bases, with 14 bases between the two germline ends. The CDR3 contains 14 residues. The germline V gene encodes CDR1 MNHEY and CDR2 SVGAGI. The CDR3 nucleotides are TGTGCCAGCAGCCTTCGGGGACCGACCTACGAGCAGTACTTC. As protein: CASSLRGPTYEQYF.

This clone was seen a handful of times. CDR3 nucleotide sequence: TGTGCCAGCAGTAGTAGACAGGGAGGCTCACCCCTCCACTTT. This sequence encodes CASSSRQGGSPLHF. The genes are TRBV7-6 and TRBJ1-6; 7 bases are a match to TRBD1. The germline V gene encodes CDR1 SGHVS and CDR2 FNYEAQ. The CDR3 length is 14 residues. The V gene end was trimmed by 6 bases and the J gene end by 10 bases; junction bases not matched to a gene: 9.

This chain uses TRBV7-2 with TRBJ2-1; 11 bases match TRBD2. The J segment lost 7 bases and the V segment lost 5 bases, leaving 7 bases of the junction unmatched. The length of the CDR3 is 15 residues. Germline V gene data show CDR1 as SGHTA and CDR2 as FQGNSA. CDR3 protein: CASSVLAGVGNEQFF. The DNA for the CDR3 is TGTGCCAGCAGCGTACTAGCGGGAGTTGGTAATGAGCAGTTCTTC.

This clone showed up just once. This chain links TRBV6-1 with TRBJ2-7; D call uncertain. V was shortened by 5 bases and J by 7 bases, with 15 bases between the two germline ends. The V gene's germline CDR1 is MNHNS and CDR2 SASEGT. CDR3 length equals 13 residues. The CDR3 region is CASSPTVDREQYF. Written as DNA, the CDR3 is TGTGCCAGCAGTCCAACAGTCGACCGGGAGCAGTACTTC.

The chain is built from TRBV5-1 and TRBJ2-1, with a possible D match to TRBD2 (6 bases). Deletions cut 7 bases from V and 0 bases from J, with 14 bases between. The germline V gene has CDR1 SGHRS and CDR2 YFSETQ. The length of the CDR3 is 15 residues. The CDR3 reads CASCLAASSYNEQFF. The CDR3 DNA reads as TGCGCCAGCTGTTTAGCGGCCAGCTCCTACAATGAGCAGTTCTTC.

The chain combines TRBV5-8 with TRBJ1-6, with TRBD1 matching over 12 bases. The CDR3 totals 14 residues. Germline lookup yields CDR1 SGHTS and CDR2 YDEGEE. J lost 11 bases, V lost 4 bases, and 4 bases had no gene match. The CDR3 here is CASSPGQGAAPLHF. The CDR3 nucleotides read TGTGCCAGCAGCCCGGGACAGGGGGCTGCACCCCTCCACTTT.

The CDR3 DNA sequence: TGCGCCAGCAGCCCCGGACTAGCGGGCCTACGCACAGATACGCAGTATTTT. It yields the protein CASSPGLAGLRTDTQYF. The V and J genes are TRBV5-1 and TRBJ2-3; 11 bases agree with TRBD2. Germline V gene sequence: CDR1 SGHRS, CDR2 YFSETQ. The V segment lost 4 bases and the J segment 1 base; nucleotides outside the gene matches: 8. The CDR3 loop spans 17 amino acids.

The CDR3 protein is CASSPRTGYNEKLFF. In nucleotides, the CDR3 is TGTGCCAGCAGCCCCCGGACAGGGTACAATGAAAAACTGTTTTTT. This chain connects TRBV9 to TRBJ1-4, with 8 bases identical to TRBD1. The junction had 7 bases not matched to a gene; V was cut back by 4 bases and J by 5 bases. The germline gives CDR1 SGDLS, CDR2 YYNGEE. The CDR3 contains 15 residues.

CDR3 bases: TGTGCCTGGACGGGTAACGGGGGGACCGGGGAGCTGTTTTTT. It encodes CAWTGNGGTGELFF. The rearrangement uses TRBV30 and TRBJ2-2; 7 nucleotides agree with TRBD2. CDR1 GTSNPN and CDR2 SVGIG come from the germline V gene (reference sequence). Losses at the gene ends were 4 bases for V and 5 bases for J; bases not matched to a gene: 7. This CDR3 has 14 amino acids. Together with reference TRBV30 and TRBJ2-2, the CDR3 gives the full variable domain: SQTIHQWPATLVQPVGSPLSLECTVEGTSNPNLYWYRQAAGRGLQLLFYSVGIGQISSEVPQNLSASRPQDRQFILSSKKLLLSDSGFYLCAWTGNGGTGELFFGEGSRLTVL.

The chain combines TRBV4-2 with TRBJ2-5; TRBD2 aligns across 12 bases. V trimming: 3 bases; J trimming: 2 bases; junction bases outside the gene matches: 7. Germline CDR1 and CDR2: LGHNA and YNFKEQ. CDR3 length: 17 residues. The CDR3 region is CASSQTQTSGGQETQYF. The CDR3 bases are TGTGCCAGCAGCCAGACCCAGACTAGCGGGGGACAAGAGACCCAGTACTTC.

The CDR3 DNA follows: TGTGCCTGGAGTATGGGGAATGGCTACACCTTC. Translated: CAWSMGNGYTF. The chain combines TRBV30 with TRBJ1-2; D is unclear. Germline V CDR1 and CDR2: GTSNPN, SVGIG (reference sequence). This CDR3 spans 11 amino acids. Trimming pared 2 bases from V and 6 bases from J, leaving 7 bases between.

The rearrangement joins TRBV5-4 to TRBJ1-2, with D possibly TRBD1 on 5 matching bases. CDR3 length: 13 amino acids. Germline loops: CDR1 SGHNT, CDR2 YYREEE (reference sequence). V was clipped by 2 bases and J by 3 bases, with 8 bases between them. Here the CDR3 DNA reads TGTGCCAGCAGCTTCTGGGGGGACTATGGCTACACCTTC. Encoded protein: CASSFWGDYGYTF.

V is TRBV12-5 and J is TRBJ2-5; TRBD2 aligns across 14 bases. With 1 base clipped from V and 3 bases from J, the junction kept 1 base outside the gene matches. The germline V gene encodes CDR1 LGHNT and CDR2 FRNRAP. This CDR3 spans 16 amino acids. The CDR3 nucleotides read TGTGCTAGTGGTTTGGGACTAGCGGGAGGGAAAGAGACCCAGTACTTC. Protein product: CASGLGLAGGKETQYF.

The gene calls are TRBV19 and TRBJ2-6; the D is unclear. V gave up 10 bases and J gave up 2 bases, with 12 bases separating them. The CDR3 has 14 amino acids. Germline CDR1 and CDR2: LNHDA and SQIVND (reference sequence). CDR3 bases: TGTGCCACTTCCGTTGTGGCTGGGGCCAACGTCCTGACTTTC. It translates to CATSVVAGANVLTF.

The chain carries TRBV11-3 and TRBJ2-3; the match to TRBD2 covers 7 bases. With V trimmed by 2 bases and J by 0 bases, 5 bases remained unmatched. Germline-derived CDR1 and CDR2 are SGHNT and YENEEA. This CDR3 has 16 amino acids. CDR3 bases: TGTGCCAGCAGCTTAAGCGGGGACTTCAGCACAGATACGCAGTATTTT. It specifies CASSLSGDFSTDTQYF.

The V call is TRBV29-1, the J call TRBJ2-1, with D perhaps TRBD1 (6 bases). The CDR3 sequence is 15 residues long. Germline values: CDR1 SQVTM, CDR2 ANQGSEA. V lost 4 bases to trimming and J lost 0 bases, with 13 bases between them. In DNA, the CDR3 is TGCAGCGTTGGCGGACAGACGCGCTCCTACAATGAGCAGTTCTTC. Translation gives CSVGGQTRSYNEQFF.

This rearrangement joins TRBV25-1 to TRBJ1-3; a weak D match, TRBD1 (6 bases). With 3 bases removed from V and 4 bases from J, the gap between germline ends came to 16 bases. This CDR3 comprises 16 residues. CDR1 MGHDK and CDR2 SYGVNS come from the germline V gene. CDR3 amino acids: CASSEGRGPPGNTIYF. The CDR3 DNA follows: TGTGCCAGCAGTGAGGGCAGGGGTCCGCCGGGAAACACCATATATTTT. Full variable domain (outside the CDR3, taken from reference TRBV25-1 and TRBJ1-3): EADIYQTPRYLVIGTGKKITLECSQTMGHDKMYWYQQDPGMELHLIHYSYGVNSTEKGDLSSESTVSRIRTEHFPLTLESARPSHTSQYLCASSEGRGPPGNTIYFGEGSWLTVV.

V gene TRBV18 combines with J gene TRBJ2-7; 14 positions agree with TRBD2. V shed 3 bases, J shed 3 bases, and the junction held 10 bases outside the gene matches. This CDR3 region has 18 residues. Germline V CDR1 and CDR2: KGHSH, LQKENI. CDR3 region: CASSPAPRTSGGYYEQYF. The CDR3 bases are TGTGCCAGCTCACCCGCCCCCAGGACTAGCGGGGGGTACTACGAGCAGTACTTC.

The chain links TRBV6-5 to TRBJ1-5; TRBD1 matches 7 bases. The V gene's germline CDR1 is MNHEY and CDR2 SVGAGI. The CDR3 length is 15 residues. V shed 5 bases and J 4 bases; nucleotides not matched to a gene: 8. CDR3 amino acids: CASSRLRGGNQPQHF. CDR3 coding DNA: TGTGCCAGCAGTAGACTCAGGGGGGGAAATCAGCCCCAGCATTTT.

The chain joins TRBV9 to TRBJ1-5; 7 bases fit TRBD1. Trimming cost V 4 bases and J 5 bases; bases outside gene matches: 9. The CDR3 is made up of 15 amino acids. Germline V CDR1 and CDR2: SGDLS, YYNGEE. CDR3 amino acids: CASSPRQGPDQPQHF. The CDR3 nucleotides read TGTGCCAGCAGCCCCCGACAGGGTCCTGATCAGCCCCAGCATTTT. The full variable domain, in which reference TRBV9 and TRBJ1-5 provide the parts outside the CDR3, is DSGVTQTPKHLITATGQRVTLRCSPRSGDLSVYWYQQSLDQGLQFLIQYYNGEERAKGNILERFSAQQFPDLHSELNLSSLELGDSALYFCASSPRQGPDQPQHFGDGTRLSIL.

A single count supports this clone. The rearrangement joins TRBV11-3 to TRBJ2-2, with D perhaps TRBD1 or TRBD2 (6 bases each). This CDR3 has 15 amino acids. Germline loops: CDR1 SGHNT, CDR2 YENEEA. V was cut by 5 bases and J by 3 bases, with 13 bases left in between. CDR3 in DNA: TGTGCCAGCAGCCTAGGAGGGGGGTACACCGGGGAGCTGTTTTTT. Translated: CASSLGGGYTGELFF.

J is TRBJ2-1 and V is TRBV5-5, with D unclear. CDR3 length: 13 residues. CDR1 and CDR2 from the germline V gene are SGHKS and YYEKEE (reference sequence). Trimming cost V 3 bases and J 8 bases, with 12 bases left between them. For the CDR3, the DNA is TGTGCCAGCAGCTGGAGTGGGGTCGATGAGCAGTTCTTC. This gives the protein CASSWSGVDEQFF.

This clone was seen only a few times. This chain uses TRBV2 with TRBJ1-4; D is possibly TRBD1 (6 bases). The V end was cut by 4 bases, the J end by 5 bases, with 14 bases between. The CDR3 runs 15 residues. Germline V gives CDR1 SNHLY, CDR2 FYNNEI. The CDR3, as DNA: TGTGCCAGCAGTGGCTCGGGACACCCAAATGAAAAACTGTTTTTT. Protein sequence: CASSGSGHPNEKLFF.

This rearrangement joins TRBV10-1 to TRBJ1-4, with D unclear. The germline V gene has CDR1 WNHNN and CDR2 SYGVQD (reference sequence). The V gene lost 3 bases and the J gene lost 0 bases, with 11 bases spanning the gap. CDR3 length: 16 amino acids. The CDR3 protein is CASSEGRAATNEKLFF. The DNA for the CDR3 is TGCGCCAGCAGTGAAGGCCGGGCGGCAACTAATGAAAAACTGTTTTTT.